Below, 8 T cell receptor beta chains from the same sample are listed, as sequenced in a study of human T cells and chemical hapten exposure. TCRdb ran MiXCR on the RACE reads and lists one entry per CDR3 protein. This table has about 95,000 distinct CDR3 sequences, 9.5% to 12% appearing once. Time point meaning: patch test 2, 6 weeks after DPC sensitization. Treatment noted: therapeutic diphenylcyclopropenone sensitization with weekly scalp DPC. The material sequenced was whole blood, taken in connection with sensitization to the hapten diphenylcyclopropenone (DPC). These TCRs come from a woman aged 40-49 years with alopecia areata. Some clones in this sample may be carry-over from other donors' samples.

This clonotype was observed many times. This chain links TRBV18 with TRBJ1-1; no clear D. The germline CDR1 and CDR2 sequences are KGHSH and LQKENI. There are 15 residues in the CDR3. V dropped 0 bases and J dropped 0 bases, with 8 bases sitting between them. In DNA form, the CDR3 reads TGTGCCAGCTCACCACCGGTCCAGTTGAACACTGAAGCTTTCTTT. It is translated as CASSPPVQLNTEAFF. The full variable domain, its missing parts supplied by reference TRBV18 and TRBJ1-1, is NAGVMQNPRHLVRRRGQEARLRCSPMKGHSHVYWYRQLPEEGLKFMVYLQKENIIDESGMPKERFSAEFPKEGPSILRIQQVVRGDSAAYFCASSPPVQLNTEAFFGQGTRLTVV.

This clonotype was observed at least ten times. The chain couples TRBV19 to TRBJ2-1, with D unclear. The CDR3 totals 15 residues. V lost 7 bases and J lost 1, with 14 bases in between. Germline CDR1 and CDR2: LNHDA and SQIVND (reference sequence). The CDR3 DNA sequence: TGTGCCAGTACTAGTGACCGGTCGTCCTACAATGAGCAGTTCTTC. Translated, it gives CASTSDRSSYNEQFF.

V usage is TRBV20-1 and J usage is TRBJ2-5, with TRBD1 as a possible D gene (7 bases). Germline values: CDR1 DFQATT, CDR2 SNEGSKA (reference sequence). The CDR3 is 13 amino acids. The germline V and J ends were trimmed by 7 bases and 1 base, with 13 bases remaining between them. The CDR3 loop is CSGLRDSQETQYF. Written as DNA, the CDR3 is TGCAGTGGTCTGCGGGACAGCCAAGAGACCCAGTACTTC.

Many counts were recorded for this clonotype. The V call is TRBV6-1, the J call TRBJ1-1; D possibly corresponds to TRBD1 (6 bases). Germline V gene data show CDR1 as MNHNS and CDR2 as SASEGT. The CDR3 covers 14 residues. Trimming took off 5 bases at V and 4 bases at J, with 14 bases between the two ends. The CDR3 DNA follows: TGTGCCAGCAGTTTGGACAGTTGGGGCACTGAAGCTTTCTTT. Protein sequence: CASSLDSWGTEAFF.

This clonotype was observed at least ten times. This rearrangement joins TRBV7-9 to TRBJ2-5, with 11 positions matching TRBD2. CDR3 length: 15 amino acids. The V and J ends lost 5 bases and 1 base, in that order; junction bases with no gene match: 3. Germline V gene data show CDR1 as SEHNR and CDR2 as FQNEAQ (reference sequence). The CDR3 loop reads CASSPGTSGQETQYF. The DNA of the CDR3 is TGTGCCAGCAGCCCCGGGACTAGCGGCCAAGAGACCCAGTACTTC.

This sequence joins TRBV4-3 and TRBJ2-3; 12 bases line up with TRBD2. V was pared by 3 bases and J by 3 bases, with 13 bases of the junction left unmatched. This CDR3 region has 19 residues. Germline assignment: CDR1 LGHNA and CDR2 YSLEER. This CDR3 is CASSQANRGLAGITDTQYF. The CDR3 bases are TGCGCCAGCAGCCAGGCTAACCGAGGACTAGCGGGGATTACAGATACGCAGTATTTT.

The gene calls are TRBV5-4 and TRBJ2-7; the D gene is possibly TRBD2 (7 bases). In germline, CDR1 is SGHNT, CDR2 YYREEE (reference sequence). The CDR3 is 16 residues long. V was shortened by 4 bases and J by 4 bases, with 21 bases between the two germline ends. CDR3 bases: TGTGCCAGCAGCGACCTGGGGGGGGGCCGTTTGTACGAGCAGTACTTC. Translation: CASSDLGGGRLYEQYF.

This clonotype turned up a few times. This rearrangement joins TRBV20-1 to TRBJ2-7, with 8 bases that match TRBD2. There are 13 residues in the CDR3. CDR1 is DFQATT, CDR2 SNEGSKA, per germline (reference sequence). V shed 6 bases and J 2 bases; nucleotides not matched to a gene: 6. Here the CDR3 DNA reads TGCAGTGCAGCAGGACTAGCCACCTACGAGCAGTACTTC. It specifies CSAAGLATYEQYF.